Below are 13 T cell receptor beta chains sequenced from a single sample in a study of shared clonotypes between healthy human individuals. Generated by immunoSEQ multiplex PCR, the TCRdb table keeps only in-frame clones and is missing some. The data contain some 1 million clones, about 74% of them singletons. The sequencing sample was made of memory CD4+ T cells sorted from blood. As for subset: CD45RA-negative fraction. The receptors were gathered from a man younger than 35 in good health.

Only one count was recorded for this clone. This chain joins TRBV6-1 and TRBJ1-6, with TRBD1 as a possible D gene (5 bases). The CDR3 covers 13 residues. Per the germline V gene, CDR1 is MNHNS and CDR2 is SASEGT. Trimming stripped 10 bases from V and 5 bases from J, with 12 bases between. CDR3 sequence (DNA): TGTGCCATCCATGACAGAAATAATTCACCCCTCCACTTT. Its protein is CAIHDRNNSPLHF.

The V and J genes are TRBV28 and TRBJ1-2; no reliable D call. V shed 3 bases and J shed 4 bases, with 6 bases lying between them. This CDR3 is built from 12 residues. Germline lookup yields CDR1 MDHEN and CDR2 SYDVKM. The CDR3 spells CASSFPLYGYTF. The CDR3 nucleotides read TGTGCCAGCAGTTTTCCCCTCTATGGCTACACCTTC.

The gene calls are TRBV11-2 and TRBJ2-5; D call uncertain. Trimming took 2 bases from V and 1 from J, leaving 5 bases between them. The CDR3 runs 13 residues. Germline loops: CDR1 SGHAT, CDR2 FQNNGV. CDR3 in amino acids: CASSLNFQETQYF. CDR3 bases: TGTGCCAGCAGCTTAAATTTCCAAGAGACCCAGTACTTC.

This chain uses TRBV28 with TRBJ2-5; D might be TRBD2 (5 bases). Germline assignment: CDR1 MDHEN and CDR2 SYDVKM. This CDR3 is 13 amino acids long. Deletions cut 5 bases from V and 10 bases from J, with 17 bases between. The CDR3 region has the DNA TGTGCCAGCAGTGCGGACTCCACCTCGGTCCAGTACTTC. Encoded protein: CASSADSTSVQYF.

This rearrangement joins TRBV14 to TRBJ1-1; D is unresolved. Germline V gives CDR1 SGHDN, CDR2 FVKESK. The V gene lost 2 bases and the J gene lost 0 bases, with 4 bases spanning the gap. The CDR3 extends over 13 amino acids. In DNA form, the CDR3 reads TGTGCCAGCAGCCAATATATGAACACTGAAGCTTTCTTT. Residues: CASSQYMNTEAFF.

This clone was recorded a few times. This chain uses TRBV7-2 with TRBJ2-3; 8 bases line up with TRBD1. This CDR3 is built from 15 residues. From germline, CDR1 is SGHTA and CDR2 FQGNSA. V lost 5 bases, J lost 3 bases, and 7 bases stayed unmatched. CDR3 loop: CASSRRQGMTDTQYF. CDR3 coding DNA: TGTGCCAGCAGCAGGAGACAGGGGATGACAGATACGCAGTATTTT.

The chain carries TRBV28 and TRBJ1-1; perhaps TRBD1 as D (6 bases). The V gene's germline CDR1 is MDHEN and CDR2 SYDVKM. V lost 5 bases to trimming and J lost 1 base, with 14 bases between them. This CDR3 has 15 residues. The CDR3 region is CASSKRGAGNTEAFF. The CDR3, as DNA: TGTGCCAGCAGTAAACGGGGGGCAGGGAACACTGAAGCTTTCTTT.

J is TRBJ2-1 and V is TRBV6-5; TRBD2 matches at 9 bases. The CDR3 has 13 amino acids. V gave up 6 bases and J gave up 9 bases; unmatched junction bases: 6. From germline, CDR1 is MNHEY and CDR2 SVGAGI. The CDR3 DNA reads as TGTGCCAGCAGCCGCGGACTAGCGCTTGAGCAGTTCTTC. Encoded protein: CASSRGLALEQFF.

The chain has TRBV27 and TRBJ1-2, with 11 bases matching TRBD1. Germline loops: CDR1 MNHEY, CDR2 SMNVEV (reference sequence). V was pared by 5 bases and J by 5 bases, with 1 base of the junction left unmatched. The CDR3 covers 13 residues. CDR3 bases: TGTGCCAGCAGTGGACAGGGGGCTTATGGCTACACCTTC. Residues: CASSGQGAYGYTF.

The chain uses TRBV18 and TRBJ2-1; D unclear. The CDR3 runs 12 residues. With 2 bases removed from V and 5 bases from J, the gap between germline ends came to 4 bases. Germline CDR1 KGHSH, CDR2 LQKENI. In nucleotides, the CDR3 is TGTGCCAGCTCACCAATGGACAATGAGCAGTTCTTC. Protein: CASSPMDNEQFF. Supplemented by reference TRBV18 and TRBJ2-1, the full variable domain reads NAGVMQNPRHLVRRRGQEARLRCSPMKGHSHVYWYRQLPEEGLKFMVYLQKENIIDESGMPKERFSAEFPKEGPSILRIQQVVRGDSAAYFCASSPMDNEQFFGPGTRLTVL.

The J gene is TRBJ2-3, the V gene TRBV28; TRBD1 aligns across 9 bases. The ends lost 6 bases at V and 0 bases at J; junction bases unmatched: 4. CDR1 is MDHEN and CDR2 is SYDVKM in the germline V gene. There are 15 residues in the CDR3. The CDR3 bases are TGTGCCAGCAGCCGCGGGACAGGGAGCACAGATACGCAGTATTTT. It encodes CASSRGTGSTDTQYF.

This chain connects TRBV6-6 to TRBJ2-7; 11 positions agree with TRBD1. J gave up 5 bases and V 6 bases, and 6 bases lay outside the gene matches. Germline values: CDR1 MNHNY, CDR2 SVGAGI (reference sequence). The CDR3 contains 14 residues. CDR3 sequence reads: CASRLGQGAHEQYF. DNA for the CDR3: TGTGCCAGCAGGTTAGGACAGGGGGCCCACGAGCAGTACTTC.

This clone turned up a few times. The chain uses TRBV5-6 and TRBJ2-6, with D possibly called TRBD1 or TRBD2 (5 bases each). This CDR3 comprises 15 residues. Trimming removed 3 bases from V and 0 bases from J, with 7 bases in between. Looked up from germline, CDR1 is SGHDT and CDR2 is YYEEEE. CDR3 region: CASSWGISGANVLTF. CDR3 coding DNA: TGTGCCAGCAGCTGGGGGATCTCTGGGGCCAACGTCCTGACTTTC.